Here is one T cell receptor beta chain with its context. The sample belongs to a study of control samples from healthy donors and cancer patients. In germline, CDR1 is SGHNT, CDR2 YYREEE (reference sequence). V lost 2 bases and J lost 4, with 12 bases in between. This CDR3 region has 14 residues. Data came from immunoSEQ multiplex PCR; TCRdb stores just in-frame clones and leaves some out. The sample comprises around 140,000 clones, roughly 89% of which are singletons, and approximately 8% rests with the top ten. This chain links TRBV5-4 with TRBJ2-5, with TRBD1 as a possible D gene (6 bases). Sequencing was done on a sample of PBMCs. This clonotype was sampled from a man aged 50-59 years with head and neck cancer. This CDR3 is CASSFRGWAETQYF. CDR3 DNA: TGTGCCAGCAGCTTCAGGGGTTGGGCAGAGACCCAGTACTTC.